Listed below are T cell receptor beta chains from one sample, sequenced in a study of CD8+ T cells in alopecia areata. Generated by immunoSEQ multiplex PCR, the TCRdb table keeps only in-frame clones and is missing some. The data hold over 70,000 clones, with approximately 72% observed a single time. This specimen was CD8+ T cells sorted from blood, taken at week 24, from a patient treated with tofacitinib. Receptors originate from a human donor with alopecia areata. Each CDR3 is given with its conserved first and last residue. A D gene is named only where the DNA matches it firmly. Rows give clone size only sometimes, using once, few, many, or a class for an expanded clone.

TRBJ1-5	.	TRBV7-9	.	TGTGCCAGCAGCTTATGGGGGGAGCCCCAGCATTTT	CASSLWGEPQHF
TRBJ2-1	TRBD2	TRBV2	.	TGTGCCAGCAGAGCCTCGACTAGCGGGGGGGCTCCCTACAATGAGCAGTTCTTC	CASRASTSGGAPYNEQFF
TRBJ2-7	.	TRBV7-9	few	TGTGCCAGCAGCTACCCACAGTCCTACGAGCAGTACTTC	CASSYPQSYEQYF
TRBJ2-5	.	TRBV9	.	TGTGCCAGCAGCGTACGTCAGGGCGGGGAGACCCAGTACTTC	CASSVRQGGETQYF
TRBJ2-1	TRBD2	TRBV28	.	TGTGCCAGCAGGCTCCTAGCGGGAGGGATGAATGAGCAGTTCTTC	CASRLLAGGMNEQFF
TRBJ1-2	.	TRBV7-9	.	TGTGCCAGCAGCTTAGCGGCAGGGGAAGGCTACACCTTC	CASSLAAGEGYTF
TRBJ1-2	.	TRBV7-9	few	TGTGCCAGCAGCTTAGGACAGATCTATGGCTACACCTTC	CASSLGQIYGYTF
TRBJ1-4	TRBD1	TRBV7-9	.	TGTGCCAGCAGCGCCTCCCGAGGACAGGGCCCTGAAAAACTGTTTTTT	CASSASRGQGPEKLFF
TRBJ2-5	TRBD2	TRBV4-1	few	TGCGCCAGCAGCCAACCGACTAGCGGGAGGCAAGAGACCCAGTACTTC	CASSQPTSGRQETQYF
TRBJ2-7	TRBD1	TRBV30	.	TGTGCCTGGAGCAAACTTAGCGGACAGGGGTACGAGCAGTACTTC	CAWSKLSGQGYEQYF
TRBJ2-3	TRBD1	TRBV7-9	.	TGTGCCAGCAGCCCCCGACAGGGGGCCACAGATACGCAGTATTTT	CASSPRQGATDTQYF
TRBJ2-7	TRBD1	TRBV7-6	once	TGTGCCAGCAGCTTAGGGACAGGAGTAAGTCTAGAGGGCTACGAGCAGTACTTC	CASSLGTGVSLEGYEQYF
TRBJ1-2	.	TRBV29-1	.	TGCAGCGTTGATGCAGGGGAGGATGATGGCTACACCTTC	CSVDAGEDDGYTF
TRBJ1-1	.	TRBV7-6	.	TGTGCCAGCAGCCCCCAGGAGAACACTGAAGCTTTCTTT	CASSPQENTEAFF
TRBJ2-7	.	TRBV4-3	.	TGCGCCAGCAGCCAAGATCGGCAGGGGACCTACGAGCAGTACTTC	CASSQDRQGTYEQYF
TRBJ2-1	TRBD2	TRBV29-1	.	TGCAGCGTTGATTCTGCGGCTAGCGGGGCCAATGAGCAGTTCTTC	CSVDSAASGANEQFF
TRBJ2-1	.	TRBV19	.	TGTGCCAGTAGTACACCCGTCCTCGGGCTGAGCTCCTACAATGAGCAGTTCTTC	CASSTPVLGLSSYNEQFF
TRBJ2-7	.	TRBV7-9	few	TGTGCCAGCAGCTTAGCGGCCAGCTCCTACGAGCAGTACTTC	CASSLAASSYEQYF
TRBJ1-1	.	TRBV9	.	TGTGCCAGCAGCGTAGAGGGGGGGAACACTGAAGCTTTCTTT	CASSVEGGNTEAFF
TRBJ2-3	TRBD2	TRBV5-4	.	TGTGCCAGCAGCACATCTTGGGGTAGCCGGCGGGGGTACACAGATACGCAGTATTTT	CASSTSWGSRRGYTDTQYF
TRBJ2-1	.	TRBV7-2	once	TGTGCCAGCGAAAACGGGGCGGATGAGCAGTTCTTC	CASENGADEQFF
TRBJ2-1	.	TRBV7-8	.	TGTGCCAGCAGCCCAGGACATTACAATGAGCAGTTCTTC	CASSPGHYNEQFF
TRBJ1-5	TRBD1	TRBV30	.	TGTGCCTGGAGTACCGGGACAGGGAATCAGCCCCAGCATTTT	CAWSTGTGNQPQHF
TRBJ2-1	TRBD2	TRBV6-4	many	TGTGCCAGCAGTTCTCTAGCGGAGAGCTCCTACAATGAGCAGTTCTTC	CASSSLAESSYNEQFF
TRBJ2-5	TRBD2	TRBV4-2	once	TGTGCCAGCAGCCAAACTAGCGGGATCTCGTACCAAGAGACCCAGTACTTC	CASSQTSGISYQETQYF
TRBJ1-2	TRBD1	TRBV30	.	TGTGCCTGGAGTGCAACAGGGGGAGATGGCTACACCTTC	CAWSATGGDGYTF
TRBJ2-3	.	TRBV27	.	TGTGCCAGCAGTGACGCCGCCCTGGGGGCGAGCACAGATACGCAGTATTTT	CASSDAALGASTDTQYF
TRBJ1-5	TRBD1	TRBV27	once	TGTGCCAGCAGTCCGGACAGGTTTGGCAATCAGCCCCAGCATTTT	CASSPDRFGNQPQHF
TRBJ1-2	.	TRBV11-2	.	TGTGCCAGCAGCCAAACGGGTGATTATGGCTACACCTTC	CASSQTGDYGYTF
TRBJ1-4	TRBD1	TRBV6-5	.	TGTGCCAGCAGGACAGGGACAACTAATGAAAAACTGTTTTTT	CASRTGTTNEKLFF
TRBJ2-7	.	TRBV4-1	.	TGCGCCAGCAGCCAGCAACCTCACAATGAGCGGGCCGTCTACGAGCAGTACTTC	CASSQQPHNERAVYEQYF
TRBJ1-1	.	TRBV7-9	.	TGTGCCAGCAGCTTTGGGGCTATGAACACTGAAGCTTTCTTT	CASSFGAMNTEAFF
TRBJ2-1	.	TRBV6-4	.	TGTGCCAGCAGTTATTCCGGGACAAGCGATGAGCAGTTCTTC	CASSYSGTSDEQFF